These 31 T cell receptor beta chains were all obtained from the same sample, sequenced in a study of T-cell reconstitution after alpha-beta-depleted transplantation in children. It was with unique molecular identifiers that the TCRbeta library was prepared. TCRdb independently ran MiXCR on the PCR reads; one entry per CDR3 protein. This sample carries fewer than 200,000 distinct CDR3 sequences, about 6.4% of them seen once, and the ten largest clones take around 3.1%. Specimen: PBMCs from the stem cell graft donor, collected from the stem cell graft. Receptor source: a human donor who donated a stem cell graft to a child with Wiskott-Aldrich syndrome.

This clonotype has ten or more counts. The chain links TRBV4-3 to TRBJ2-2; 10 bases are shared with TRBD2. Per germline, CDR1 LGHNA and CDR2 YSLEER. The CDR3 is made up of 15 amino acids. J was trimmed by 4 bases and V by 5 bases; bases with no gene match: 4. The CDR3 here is CASSGLAGATGELFF. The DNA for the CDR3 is TGCGCCAGCAGCGGGCTAGCGGGAGCCACCGGGGAGCTGTTTTTT.

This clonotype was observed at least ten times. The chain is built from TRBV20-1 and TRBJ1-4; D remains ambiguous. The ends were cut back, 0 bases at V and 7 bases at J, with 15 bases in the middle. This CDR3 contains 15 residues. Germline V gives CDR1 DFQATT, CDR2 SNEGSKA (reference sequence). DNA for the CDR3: TGCAGTGCTAGAGACTACCGGAGAGAGGGTGAAAAACTGTTTTTT. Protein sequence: CSARDYRREGEKLFF.

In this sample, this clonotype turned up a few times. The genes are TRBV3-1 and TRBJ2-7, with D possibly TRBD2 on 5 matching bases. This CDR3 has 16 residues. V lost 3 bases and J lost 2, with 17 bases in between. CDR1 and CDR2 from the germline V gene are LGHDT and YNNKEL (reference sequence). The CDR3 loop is CASSQTGWRATYEQYF. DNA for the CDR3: TGTGCCAGCAGCCAGACGGGGTGGCGGGCCACCTACGAGCAGTACTTC.

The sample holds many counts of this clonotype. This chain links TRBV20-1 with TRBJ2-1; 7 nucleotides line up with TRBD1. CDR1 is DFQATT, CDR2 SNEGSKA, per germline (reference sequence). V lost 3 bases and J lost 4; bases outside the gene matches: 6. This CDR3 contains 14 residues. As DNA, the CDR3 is TGCAGTGCTAGTGACAGGGCTCCTTACAATGAGCAGTTCTTC. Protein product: CSASDRAPYNEQFF.

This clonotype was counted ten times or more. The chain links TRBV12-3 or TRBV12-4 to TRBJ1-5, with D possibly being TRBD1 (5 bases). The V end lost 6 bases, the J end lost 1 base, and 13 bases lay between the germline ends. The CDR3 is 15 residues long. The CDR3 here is CASSAGTVSNQPQHF. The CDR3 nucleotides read TGTGCCAGCAGCGCAGGGACCGTAAGCAATCAGCCCCAGCATTTT.

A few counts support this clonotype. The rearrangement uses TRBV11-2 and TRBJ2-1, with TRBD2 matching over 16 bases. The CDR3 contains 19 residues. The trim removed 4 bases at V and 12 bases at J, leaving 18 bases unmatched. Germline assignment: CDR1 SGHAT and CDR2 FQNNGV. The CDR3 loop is CASSSYPSPGLAGGAAQFF. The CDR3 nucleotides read TGTGCCAGCAGCTCGTACCCTAGCCCGGGACTAGCGGGAGGGGCGGCGCAGTTCTTC.

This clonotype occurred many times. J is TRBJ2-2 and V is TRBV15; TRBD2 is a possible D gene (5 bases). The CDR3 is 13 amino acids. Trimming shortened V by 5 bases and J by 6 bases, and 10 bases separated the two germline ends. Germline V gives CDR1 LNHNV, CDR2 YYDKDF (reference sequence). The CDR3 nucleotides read TGTGCCACCAGCGGCCTAGCCCCCGGGGAGCTGTTTTTT. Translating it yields CATSGLAPGELFF.

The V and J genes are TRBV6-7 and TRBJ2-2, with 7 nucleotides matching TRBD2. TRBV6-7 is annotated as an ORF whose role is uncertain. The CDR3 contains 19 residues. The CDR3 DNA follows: TGTACCATCAGTTTAACCTCGGGCCGGGGAGGGCAATTCACCGGGGAGCTGTTTTTT. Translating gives CTISLTSGRGGQFTGELFF.

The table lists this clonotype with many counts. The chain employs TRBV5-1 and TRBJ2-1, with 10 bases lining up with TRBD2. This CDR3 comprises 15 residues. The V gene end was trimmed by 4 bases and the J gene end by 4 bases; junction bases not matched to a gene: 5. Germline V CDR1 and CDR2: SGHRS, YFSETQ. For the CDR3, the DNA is TGCGCCAGCAGCGCCGGGACTAGCGAATACAATGAGCAGTTCTTC. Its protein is CASSAGTSEYNEQFF.

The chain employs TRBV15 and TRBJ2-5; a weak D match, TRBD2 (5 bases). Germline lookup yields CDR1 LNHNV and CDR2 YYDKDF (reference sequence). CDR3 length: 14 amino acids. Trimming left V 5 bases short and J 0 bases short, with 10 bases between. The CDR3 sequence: CATSAGEYQETQYF. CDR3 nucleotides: TGTGCCACCAGCGCCGGGGAGTACCAAGAGACCCAGTACTTC. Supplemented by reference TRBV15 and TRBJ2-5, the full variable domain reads DAMVIQNPRYQVTQFGKPVTLSCSQTLNHNVMYWYQQKSSQAPKLLFHYYDKDFNNEADTPDNFQSRRPNTSFCFLDIRSPGLGDTAMYLCATSAGEYQETQYFGPGTRLLVL.

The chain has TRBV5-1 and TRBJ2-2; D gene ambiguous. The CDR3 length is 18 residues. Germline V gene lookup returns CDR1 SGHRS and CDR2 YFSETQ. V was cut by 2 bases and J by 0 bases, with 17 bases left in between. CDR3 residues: CASSLISRAGTNTGELFF. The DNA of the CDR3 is TGCGCCAGCAGCTTAATTAGTAGGGCAGGCACGAACACCGGGGAGCTGTTTTTT.

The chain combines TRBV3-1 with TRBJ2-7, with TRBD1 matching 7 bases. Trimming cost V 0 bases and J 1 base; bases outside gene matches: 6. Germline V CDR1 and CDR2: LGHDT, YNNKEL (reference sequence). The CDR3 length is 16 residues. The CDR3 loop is CASSQEMDRLSYEQYF. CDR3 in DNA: TGTGCCAGCAGCCAAGAAATGGACAGGCTATCCTACGAGCAGTACTTC.

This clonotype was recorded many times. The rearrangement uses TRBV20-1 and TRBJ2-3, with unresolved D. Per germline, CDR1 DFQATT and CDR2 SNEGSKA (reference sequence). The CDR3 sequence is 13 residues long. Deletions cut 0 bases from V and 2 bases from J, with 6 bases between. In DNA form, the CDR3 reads TGCAGTGCTAGAGACAGATTCACAGATACGCAGTATTTT. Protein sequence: CSARDRFTDTQYF.

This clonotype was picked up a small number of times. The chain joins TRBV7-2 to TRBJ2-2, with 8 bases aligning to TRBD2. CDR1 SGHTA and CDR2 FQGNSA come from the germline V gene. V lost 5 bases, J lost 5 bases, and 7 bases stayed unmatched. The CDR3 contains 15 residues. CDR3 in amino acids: CASSLGLVKTGELFF. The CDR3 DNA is TGTGCCAGCAGCCTGGGACTAGTTAAGACCGGGGAGCTGTTTTTT.

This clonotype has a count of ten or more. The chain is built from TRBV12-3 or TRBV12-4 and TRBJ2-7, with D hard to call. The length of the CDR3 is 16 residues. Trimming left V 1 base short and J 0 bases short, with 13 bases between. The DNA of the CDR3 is TGTGCCAGCAGTTTAGTAGTACAGTTGAGCTCCTACGAGCAGTACTTC. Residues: CASSLVVQLSSYEQYF.

CDR3 sequence: CASSLTWSSYEQYF. Written as DNA, the CDR3 is TGCGCCAGCAGCCTAACATGGAGCTCCTACGAGCAGTACTTC. The rearrangement uses TRBV5-1 and TRBJ2-7; no definite D call. CDR1 and CDR2 (germline): SGHRS, YFSETQ. The CDR3 is 14 amino acids. The V end lost 4 bases, the J end lost 0 bases, and 11 bases lay between the germline ends.

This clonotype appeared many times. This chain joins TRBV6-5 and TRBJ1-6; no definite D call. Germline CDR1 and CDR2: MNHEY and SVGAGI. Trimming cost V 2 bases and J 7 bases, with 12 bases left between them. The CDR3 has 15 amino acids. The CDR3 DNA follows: TGTGCCAGCAGTTACCCCCGATCGGGCAATTCACCCCTCCACTTT. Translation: CASSYPRSGNSPLHF.

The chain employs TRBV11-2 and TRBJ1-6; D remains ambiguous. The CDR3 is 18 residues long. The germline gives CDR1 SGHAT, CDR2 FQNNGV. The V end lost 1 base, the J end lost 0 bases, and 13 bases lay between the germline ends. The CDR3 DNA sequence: TGTGCCAGCAGCTTAGTGGCAGGCCCTAGCTCCTATAATTCACCCCTCCACTTT. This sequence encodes CASSLVAGPSSYNSPLHF.

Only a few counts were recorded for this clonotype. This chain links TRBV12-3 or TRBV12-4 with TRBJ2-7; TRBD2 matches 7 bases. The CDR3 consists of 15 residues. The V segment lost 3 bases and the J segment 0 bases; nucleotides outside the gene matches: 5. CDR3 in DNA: TGTGCCAGCAGTTTGAGTGGGGGGGGCTCCTACGAGCAGTACTTC. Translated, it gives CASSLSGGGSYEQYF.

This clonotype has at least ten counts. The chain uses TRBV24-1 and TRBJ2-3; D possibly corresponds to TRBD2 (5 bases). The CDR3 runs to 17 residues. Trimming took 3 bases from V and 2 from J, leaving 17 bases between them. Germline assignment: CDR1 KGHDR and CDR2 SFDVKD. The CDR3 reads CATSDTRGRDSTDTQYF. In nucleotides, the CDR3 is TGTGCCACCAGTGATACTCGTGGACGGGATTCCACAGATACGCAGTATTTT.

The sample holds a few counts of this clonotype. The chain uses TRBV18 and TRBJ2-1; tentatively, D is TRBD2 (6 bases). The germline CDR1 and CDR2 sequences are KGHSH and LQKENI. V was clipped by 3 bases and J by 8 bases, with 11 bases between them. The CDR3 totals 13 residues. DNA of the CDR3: TGTGCCAGCTCACCCCGGGAGTATGATGAGCAGTTCTTC. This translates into CASSPREYDEQFF.

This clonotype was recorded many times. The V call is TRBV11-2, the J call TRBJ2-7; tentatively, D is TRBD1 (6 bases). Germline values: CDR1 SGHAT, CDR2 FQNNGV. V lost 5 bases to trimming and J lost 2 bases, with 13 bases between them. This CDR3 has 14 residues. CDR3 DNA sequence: TGTGCCAGCAGCGGATGGACAGAAGCCTACGAGCAGTACTTC. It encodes CASSGWTEAYEQYF.

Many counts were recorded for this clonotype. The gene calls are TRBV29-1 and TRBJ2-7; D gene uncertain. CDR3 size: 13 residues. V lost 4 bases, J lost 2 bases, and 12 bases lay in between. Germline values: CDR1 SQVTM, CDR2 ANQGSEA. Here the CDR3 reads CSVAEGIAYEQYF. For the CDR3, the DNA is TGCAGCGTTGCCGAAGGCATCGCCTACGAGCAGTACTTC.

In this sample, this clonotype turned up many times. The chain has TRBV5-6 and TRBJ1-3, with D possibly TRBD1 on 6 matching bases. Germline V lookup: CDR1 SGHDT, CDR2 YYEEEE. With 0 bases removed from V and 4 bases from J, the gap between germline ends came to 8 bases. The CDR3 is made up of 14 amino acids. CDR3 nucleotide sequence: TGTGCCAGCAGCTTGGTGGGGGCGGGAAACACCATATATTTT. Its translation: CASSLVGAGNTIYF. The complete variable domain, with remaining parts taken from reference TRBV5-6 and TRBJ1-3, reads DAGVTQSPTHLIKTRGQQVTLRCSPKSGHDTVSWYQQALGQGPQFIFQYYEEEERQRGNFPDRFSGHQFPNYSSELNVNALLLGDSALYLCASSLVGAGNTIYFGEGSWLTVV.

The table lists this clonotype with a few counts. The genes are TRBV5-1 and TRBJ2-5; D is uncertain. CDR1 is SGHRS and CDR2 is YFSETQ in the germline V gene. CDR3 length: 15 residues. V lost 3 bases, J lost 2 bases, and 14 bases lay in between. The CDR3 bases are TGCGCCAGCAGCTCGAATAGCTTATCGCAAGAGACCCAGTACTTC. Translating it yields CASSSNSLSQETQYF.

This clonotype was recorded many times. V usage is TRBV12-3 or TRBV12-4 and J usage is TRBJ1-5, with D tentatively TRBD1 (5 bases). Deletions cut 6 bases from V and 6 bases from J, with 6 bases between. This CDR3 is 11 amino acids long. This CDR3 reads CASRGLQPQHF. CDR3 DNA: TGTGCCAGCAGGGGGCTTCAGCCCCAGCATTTT.

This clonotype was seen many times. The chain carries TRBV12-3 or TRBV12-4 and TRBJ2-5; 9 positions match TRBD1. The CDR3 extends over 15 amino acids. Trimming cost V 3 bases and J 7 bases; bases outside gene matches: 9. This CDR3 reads CASSFGTGQVGTQYF. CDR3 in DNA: TGTGCCAGCAGTTTTGGGACAGGGCAGGTCGGGACCCAGTACTTC.

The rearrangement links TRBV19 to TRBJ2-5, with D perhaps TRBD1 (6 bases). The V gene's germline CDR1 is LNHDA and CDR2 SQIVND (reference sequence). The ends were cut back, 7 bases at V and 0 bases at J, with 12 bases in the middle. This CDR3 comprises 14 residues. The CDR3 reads CASKAQGYQETQYF. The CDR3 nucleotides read TGTGCCAGTAAGGCCCAGGGGTACCAAGAGACCCAGTACTTC.

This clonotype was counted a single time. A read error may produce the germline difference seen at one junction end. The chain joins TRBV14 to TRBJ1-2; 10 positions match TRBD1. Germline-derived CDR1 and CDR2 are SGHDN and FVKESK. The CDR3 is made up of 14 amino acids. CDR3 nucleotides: TGTGGCAGCAGCCAAGTGACAGGGGGCGATGGCTACACCTTC. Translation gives CGSSQVTGGDGYTF.

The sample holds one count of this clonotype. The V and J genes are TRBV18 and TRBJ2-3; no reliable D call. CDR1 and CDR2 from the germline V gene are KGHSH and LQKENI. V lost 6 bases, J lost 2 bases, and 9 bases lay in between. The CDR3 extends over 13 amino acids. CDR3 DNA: TGTGCCAGCTCCCTCGGGCACACAGATACGCAGTATTTT. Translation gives CASSLGHTDTQYF.

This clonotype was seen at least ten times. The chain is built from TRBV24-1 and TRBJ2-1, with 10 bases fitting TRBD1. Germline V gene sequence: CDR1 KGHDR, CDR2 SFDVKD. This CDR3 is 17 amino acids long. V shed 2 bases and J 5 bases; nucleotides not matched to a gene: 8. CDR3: CATSDWRGTGADNEQFF. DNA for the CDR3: TGTGCCACCAGTGATTGGAGGGGGACAGGGGCGGACAATGAGCAGTTCTTC.